Each of the 20 T cell receptor beta chains below was sequenced from the same sample in a study of blood T cells in healthy people across ages. PCR was performed a second time for about 7 to 12 cycles using a sample-barcoded 5' primer and a J-beta primer mix. Using its own MiXCR run on the 5' RACE reads, TCRdb lists one record per CDR3 protein. The data hold almost 1 million distinct CDR3 sequences, with roughly 50% observed a single time. The sequencing input was blood. The receptor source for this set is a woman aged 55-69 years in good health.

This sequence joins TRBV20-1 and TRBJ2-3; TRBD1 aligns across 11 bases. CDR3 size: 17 residues. CDR1 is DFQATT, CDR2 SNEGSKA, per germline (reference sequence). V was clipped by 0 bases and J by 4 bases; unmatched bases: 9. CDR3 nucleotides: TGCAGTGCTAGAGATCCGAAGGGGACAGGGGGTGCAGATACGCAGTATTTT. It codes for CSARDPKGTGGADTQYF.

The rearrangement links TRBV28 to TRBJ2-7; the D is unclear. CDR3 length: 15 amino acids. CDR1 MDHEN and CDR2 SYDVKM come from the germline V gene. The V end was cut by 3 bases, the J end by 7 bases, with 19 bases between. CDR3 protein: CASSFRGSSYNEQYF. CDR3 nucleotide sequence: TGTGCCAGCAGTTTTCGAGGATCCTCCTACAATGAGCAGTACTTC.

The chain recombines TRBV2 with TRBJ2-5, with D possibly TRBD2 on 6 matching bases. The V end was cut by 8 bases, the J end by 1 base, with 8 bases between. This CDR3 has 12 residues. Germline lookup yields CDR1 SNHLY and CDR2 FYNNEI. The CDR3 reads CASGRIQETQYF. The DNA of the CDR3 is TGTGCCAGCGGGAGGATCCAAGAGACCCAGTACTTC.

The chain has TRBV7-2 and TRBJ2-1, with D unresolved. The CDR3 contains 11 residues. Trimming took 8 bases from V and 13 from J, leaving 15 bases between them. CDR1 SGHTA and CDR2 FQGNSA come from the germline V gene. The CDR3 is CASVVWDRQFF. In nucleotides, the CDR3 is TGTGCCAGCGTAGTCTGGGATCGACAGTTCTTC.

This clonotype was detected only a few times. The V gene is TRBV4-1, the J gene TRBJ1-4, with 7 bases that match TRBD1. The CDR3 loop spans 14 amino acids. The J segment lost 3 bases and the V segment lost 5 bases, leaving 3 bases of the junction unmatched. Germline V gene lookup returns CDR1 MGHRA and CDR2 YSYEKL. Written as DNA, the CDR3 is TGCGCCAGCAGCACCGACAGGGCTAATGAAAAACTGTTTTTT. As protein: CASSTDRANEKLFF.

A remark on this clonotype: A junction boundary mismatches the germline segment, possibly from a read error. J is TRBJ1-5 and V is TRBV5-1, with 10 bases identical to TRBD1. CDR3 length equals 16 residues. CDR1 is SGHRS and CDR2 is YFSETQ in the germline V gene. The CDR3 is CASSLGDRGGNQPQHF. The DNA of the CDR3 is TGTGCCAGCAGTTTAGGGGACAGGGGTGGCAATCAGCCCCAGCATTTT.

The genes are TRBV28 and TRBJ1-1, with a possible D match to TRBD1 (5 bases). CDR1 is MDHEN, CDR2 SYDVKM, per germline. This CDR3 comprises 18 residues. V was pared by 4 bases and J by 0 bases, with 21 bases between. The CDR3, as DNA: TGTGCCAGCAGTTATCCCCTTAAACCGGGACCGATGAACACTGAAGCTTTCTTT. Encoded protein: CASSYPLKPGPMNTEAFF.

The V call is TRBV29-1, the J call TRBJ2-1, with TRBD2 matching over 10 bases. The CDR3 runs to 14 residues. CDR1 is SQVTM and CDR2 is ANQGSEA in the germline V gene. The junction had 11 bases not matched to a gene; V was cut back by 3 bases and J by 12 bases. This chain's CDR3 is CSVDPGLAVGGQFF. The DNA of the CDR3 is TGCAGCGTTGATCCAGGACTAGCGGTTGGGGGGCAGTTCTTC.

Points on this clonotype: This sequence may be a read error, since a much larger clone differs from it by one base. CDR3 amino acids: CASSTGTATAGEQYF. The CDR3 bases are TGTGCCAGCAGCACCGGGACAGCCACAGCGGGGGAGCAGTACTTC. The chain has TRBV5-5 and TRBJ2-5, with D maybe TRBD2 (8 bases). Germline V gives CDR1 SGHKS, CDR2 YYEKEE (reference sequence). V was cut by 4 bases and J by 11 bases, with 24 bases left in between. The CDR3 runs 15 residues.

The gene calls are TRBV29-1 and TRBJ2-7; possibly TRBD1 for D (5 bases). V lost 7 bases to trimming and J lost 3 bases, with 25 bases between them. CDR1 and CDR2 (germline): SQVTM, ANQGSEA. The CDR3 length is 16 residues. The CDR3 reads CSAYSPSRHGHYEQYF. In DNA form, the CDR3 reads TGCAGCGCTTATTCCCCATCTCGACACGGACACTACGAGCAGTACTTC.

In its sample, this clonotype was seen once. The chain uses TRBV5-1 and TRBJ1-4; D unclear. Germline values: CDR1 SGHRS, CDR2 YFSETQ. This CDR3 is 15 amino acids long. Deletions cut 1 base from V and 6 bases from J, with 13 bases between. The CDR3 nucleotides read TGCGCCAGCAGCTTGATAGGGAGGGAGGATGAAAAACTGTTTTTT. Encoded protein: CASSLIGREDEKLFF.

The chain links TRBV6-5 to TRBJ2-7; D remains ambiguous. CDR1 is MNHEY and CDR2 is SVGAGI in the germline V gene. This CDR3 spans 14 amino acids. Deletions cut 6 bases from V and 0 bases from J, with 12 bases between. The CDR3 DNA sequence: TGTGCCAGCAGGGGTAGCCATAACTCCTACGAGCAGTACTTC. Residues: CASRGSHNSYEQYF.

This clonotype occurred a few times. The chain has TRBV27 and TRBJ2-3, with a tentative D call TRBD2 (7 bases). The V end lost 2 bases, the J end lost 5 bases, and 14 bases lay between the germline ends. Germline CDR1 reads MNHEY; CDR2 reads SMNVEV (reference sequence). This CDR3 comprises 15 residues. CDR3 amino acids: CASSLRGTIQDTQYF. The CDR3 DNA sequence: TGTGCCAGCAGTTTAAGGGGGACTATTCAAGATACGCAGTATTTT.

As for this clonotype: Germline is not matched at one junction end, which may reflect a read error. V usage is TRBV20-1 and J usage is TRBJ1-4; D is unclear. Germline V gene data show CDR1 as DFQATT and CDR2 as SNEGSKA (reference sequence). There are 14 residues in the CDR3. CDR3 loop: CSAGDGTTNEKLFF. The CDR3 nucleotides read TGCAGTGCTGGAGACGGGACAACTAATGAAAAACTGTTTTTT.

The CDR3 here is CSTRGGTGSYEQYF. Written as DNA, the CDR3 is TGCAGCACTCGGGGCGGGACAGGGTCCTACGAGCAGTACTTC. This sequence joins TRBV29-1 and TRBJ2-7; 9 bases are a match to TRBD1. The CDR3 sequence is 14 residues long. Germline V gives CDR1 SQVTM, CDR2 ANQGSEA. The J segment lost 1 base and the V segment lost 8 bases, leaving 9 bases of the junction unmatched.

The chain links TRBV6-2 or TRBV6-3 to TRBJ2-3, with D perhaps TRBD2 (5 bases). The germline gives CDR1 MNHEY, CDR2 SVGEGT. The CDR3 runs to 15 residues. Trimming cost V 2 bases and J 0 bases, with 9 bases left between them. CDR3 protein: CASSYIRGSTDTQYF. The CDR3 region has the DNA TGTGCCAGCAGTTACATTCGGGGAAGCACAGATACGCAGTATTTT.

This rearrangement joins TRBV7-3 to TRBJ2-3; weak D call: TRBD2 (5 bases). The germline V gene encodes CDR1 SGHTA and CDR2 FQGTGA. With 5 bases removed from V and 14 bases from J, the gap between germline ends came to 23 bases. This CDR3 has 14 amino acids. In DNA form, the CDR3 reads TGTGCCAGCAGCCCGGGGATGGCTCAACCCAAGGTGTATTTT. Its translation is CASSPGMAQPKVYF.

This clonotype has just a few counts. The chain has TRBV7-7 and TRBJ2-7; D perhaps matches TRBD1 (5 bases). CDR1 and CDR2 (germline): SSHAT, FNYEAQ (reference sequence). Deletions cut 0 bases from V and 2 bases from J, with 8 bases between. The CDR3 spans 14 residues. The CDR3 is CASSLAQGTYEQYF. CDR3 DNA sequence: TGTGCCAGCAGCTTAGCGCAGGGTACCTACGAGCAGTACTTC.

This clonotype has a handful of counts. The chain's CDR3 is CASSPAKTGGGYTF. The DNA for the CDR3 is TGTGCCAGCAGCCCGGCAAAGACAGGAGGTGGCTACACCTTC. The V gene is TRBV4-2, the J gene TRBJ1-2; possibly TRBD1 for D (6 bases). V lost 4 bases and J 7 bases, leaving 16 bases between the germline ends. The CDR3 has 14 amino acids. The germline V gene encodes CDR1 LGHNA and CDR2 YNFKEQ.

The chain carries TRBV4-2 and TRBJ2-1, with D perhaps TRBD2 (7 bases). V lost 2 bases and J 7 bases, leaving 21 bases between the germline ends. Germline CDR1 and CDR2: LGHNA and YNFKEQ. The CDR3 is 17 amino acids. The CDR3 region has the DNA TGTGCCAGCAGCCAACCCCGAGGGGGGAGGGCTGGGAATGAGCAGTTCTTC. It translates to CASSQPRGGRAGNEQFF.